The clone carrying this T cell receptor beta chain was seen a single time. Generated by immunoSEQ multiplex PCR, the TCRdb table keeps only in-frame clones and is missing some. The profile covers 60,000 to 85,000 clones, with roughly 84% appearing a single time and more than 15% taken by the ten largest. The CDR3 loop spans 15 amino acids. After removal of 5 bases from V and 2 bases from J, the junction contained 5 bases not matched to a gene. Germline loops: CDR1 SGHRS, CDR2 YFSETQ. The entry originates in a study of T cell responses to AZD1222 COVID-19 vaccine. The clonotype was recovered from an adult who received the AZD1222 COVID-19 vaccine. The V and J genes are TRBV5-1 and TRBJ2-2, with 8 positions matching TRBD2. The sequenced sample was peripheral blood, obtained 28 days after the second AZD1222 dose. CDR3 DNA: TGCGCCAGCAGGGTGACTAGCGCTAACACCGGGGAGCTGTTTTTT. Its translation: CASRVTSANTGELFF.